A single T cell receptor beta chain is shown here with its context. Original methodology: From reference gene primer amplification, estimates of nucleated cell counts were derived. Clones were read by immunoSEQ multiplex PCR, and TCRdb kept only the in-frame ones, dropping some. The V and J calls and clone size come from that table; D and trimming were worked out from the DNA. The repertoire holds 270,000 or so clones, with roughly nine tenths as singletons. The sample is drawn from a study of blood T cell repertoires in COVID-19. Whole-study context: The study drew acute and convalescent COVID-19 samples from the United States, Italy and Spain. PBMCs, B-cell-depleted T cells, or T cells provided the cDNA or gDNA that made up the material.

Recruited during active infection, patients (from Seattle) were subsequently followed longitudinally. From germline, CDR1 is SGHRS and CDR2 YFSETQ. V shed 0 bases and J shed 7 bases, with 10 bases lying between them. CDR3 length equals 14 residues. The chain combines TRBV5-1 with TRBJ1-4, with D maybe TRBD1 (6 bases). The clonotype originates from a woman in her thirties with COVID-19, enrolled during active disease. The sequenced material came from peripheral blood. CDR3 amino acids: CASSLDREGEKLFF. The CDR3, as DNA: TGCGCCAGCAGCTTGGACAGGGAAGGTGAAAAACTGTTTTTT.